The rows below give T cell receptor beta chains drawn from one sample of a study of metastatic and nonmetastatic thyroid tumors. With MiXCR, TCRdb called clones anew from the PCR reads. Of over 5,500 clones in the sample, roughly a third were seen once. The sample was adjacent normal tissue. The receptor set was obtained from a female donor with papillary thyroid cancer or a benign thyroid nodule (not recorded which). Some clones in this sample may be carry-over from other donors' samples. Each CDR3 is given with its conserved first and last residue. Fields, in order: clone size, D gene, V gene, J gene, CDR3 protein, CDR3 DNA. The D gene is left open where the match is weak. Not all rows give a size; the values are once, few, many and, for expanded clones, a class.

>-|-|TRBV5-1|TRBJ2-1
CASSLIGQGFPNEQFF
TGCGCCAGCAGCTTGATAGGGCAGGGTTTTCCCAATGAGCAGTTCTTC
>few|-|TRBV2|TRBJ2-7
CASSRDRSSYEQYF
TGTGCCAGCAGTCGGGACCGGAGCTCCTACGAGCAGTACTTC
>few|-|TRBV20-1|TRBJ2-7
CSAKNAGEQYF
TGCAGTGCTAAGAACGCGGGCGAGCAGTACTTC
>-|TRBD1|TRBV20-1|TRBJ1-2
CSATPDRGSMCAYTF
TGCAGTGCTACTCCCGACAGGGGTTCTATGTGTGCCTACACCTTC
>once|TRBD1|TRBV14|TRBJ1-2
CASSQDWGQFGGDYGYTF
TGTGCCAGCAGCCAAGATTGGGGACAGTTCGGAGGTGACTATGGCTACACCTTC
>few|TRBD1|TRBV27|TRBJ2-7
CASSLSGQDYEQYF
TGTGCCAGCAGTTTGTCGGGACAGGACTACGAGCAGTACTTC
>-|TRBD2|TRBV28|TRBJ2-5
CASSRHLSGSRGETQYF
TGTGCCAGCAGCCGACACCTTAGCGGGAGTAGGGGGGAGACACAGTACTTC
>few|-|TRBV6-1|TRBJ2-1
CASRRGSDNEQFF
TGTGCCAGCAGGCGTGGATCAGACAATGAGCAGTTCTTC
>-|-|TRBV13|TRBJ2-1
CASSLPTSRYNEQFF
TGTGCCAGCAGCTTACCTACTAGCCGCTACAATGAGCAGTTCTTC
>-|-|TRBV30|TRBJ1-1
CAWRPLAGLGNTEAFF
TGTGCCTGGCGACCACTCGCAGGGTTGGGGAACACTGAAGCTTTCTTT
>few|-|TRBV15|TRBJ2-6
CATSRDYGANVLTF
TGTGCCACCAGCAGGGACTATGGGGCCAACGTCCTGACTTTC